This T cell receptor (beta chain) is from a study of shared clonotypes between healthy human individuals. Study findings and constraints: Clonotypes not shared had lower generation probabilities than those common to all four donors.

V lost 8 bases and J 6 bases, leaving 13 bases between the germline ends. In germline, CDR1 is MNHNY, CDR2 SVGAGI (reference sequence). The CDR3 covers 12 residues. The assay ran at deep level. Clones were read by immunoSEQ multiplex PCR, and TCRdb kept only the in-frame ones, dropping some. The sample lists about 180,000 clones; roughly 91% were seen once. Concerning this clone itself: Its antigen is not identified.

The chain uses TRBV6-6 and TRBJ1-1; D ambiguous. Sequences were obtained from naive CD4+ T cells sorted from blood. Documented subset: CD45RA+ positively selected. The clonotype originates from a woman between 25 and 40 years old in good health. CDR3 bases: TGTGCCAGCGAAGGGCTTAGCGCTGAAGCTTTCTTT. Amino acids: CASEGLSAEAFF.